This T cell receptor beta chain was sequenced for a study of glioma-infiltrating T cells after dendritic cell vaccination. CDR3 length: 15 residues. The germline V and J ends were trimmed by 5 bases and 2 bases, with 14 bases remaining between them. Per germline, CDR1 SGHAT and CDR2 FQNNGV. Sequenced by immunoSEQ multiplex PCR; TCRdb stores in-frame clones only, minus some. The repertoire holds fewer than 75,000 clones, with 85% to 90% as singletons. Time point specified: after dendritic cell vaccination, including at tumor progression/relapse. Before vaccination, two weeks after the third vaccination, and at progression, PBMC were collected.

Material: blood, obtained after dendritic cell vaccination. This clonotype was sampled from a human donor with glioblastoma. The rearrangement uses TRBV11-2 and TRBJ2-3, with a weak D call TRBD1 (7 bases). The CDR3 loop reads CASSPRGANTDTQYF. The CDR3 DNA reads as TGTGCCAGCAGCCCCAGGGGGGCTAACACAGATACGCAGTATTTT.